This TCR beta chain was documented in a study of cytomegalovirus exposure and HLA in healthy donors. Study details: Out of 150 million to 200 million T cells, an earlier analysis found about 120 million unique TCR beta sequences in total.

It was with 60 Vbeta and 13 Jbeta primers that the PCR ran. Profiling relied on immunoSEQ multiplex PCR, and the TCRdb table lists in-frame clones only, not all of them. The table lists around 100,000 clones, 50% to 75% of them singletons. The CDR3 contains 12 residues. The germline V and J ends were trimmed by 0 bases and 11 bases, with 10 bases remaining between them. CDR1 and CDR2 (germline): ENHRY, SYGVKD. Study-wide points: Fewer N-insertions than the roughly 630-donor mean were reportedly shown by an Asian-associated ancestry cluster in a later analysis. According to an earlier analysis, most TCR beta V segments yielded productive rearrangements about 87% or about 30% of the time. Indistinguishable V segments such as TRBV6-2 and TRBV6-3 were excluded.

Points on this clone: Its antigen remains unknown.

The receptor was isolated from a man aged 25 to 40 in good health and CMV-seronegative. The chain has TRBV10-3 and TRBJ1-1, with D tentatively TRBD1 (6 bases). Sequencing was carried out using PBMCs. Here the CDR3 DNA reads TGTGCCATCAGTGAGTCGAGGGACACGGCTTTCTTT. Residues: CAISESRDTAFF.